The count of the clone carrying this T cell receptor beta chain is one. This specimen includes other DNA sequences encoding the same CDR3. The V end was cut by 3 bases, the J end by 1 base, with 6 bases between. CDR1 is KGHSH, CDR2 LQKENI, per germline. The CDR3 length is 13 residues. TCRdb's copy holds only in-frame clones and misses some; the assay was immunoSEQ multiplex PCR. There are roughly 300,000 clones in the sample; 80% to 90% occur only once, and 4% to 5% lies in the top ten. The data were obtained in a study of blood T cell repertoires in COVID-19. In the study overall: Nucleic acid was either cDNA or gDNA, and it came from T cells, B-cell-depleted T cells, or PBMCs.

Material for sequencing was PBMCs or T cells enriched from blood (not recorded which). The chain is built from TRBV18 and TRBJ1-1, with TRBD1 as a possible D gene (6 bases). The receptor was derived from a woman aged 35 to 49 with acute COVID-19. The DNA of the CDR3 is TGTGCCAGCTCACCGACAGGGAACACTGAAGCTTTCTTT. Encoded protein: CASSPTGNTEAFF.